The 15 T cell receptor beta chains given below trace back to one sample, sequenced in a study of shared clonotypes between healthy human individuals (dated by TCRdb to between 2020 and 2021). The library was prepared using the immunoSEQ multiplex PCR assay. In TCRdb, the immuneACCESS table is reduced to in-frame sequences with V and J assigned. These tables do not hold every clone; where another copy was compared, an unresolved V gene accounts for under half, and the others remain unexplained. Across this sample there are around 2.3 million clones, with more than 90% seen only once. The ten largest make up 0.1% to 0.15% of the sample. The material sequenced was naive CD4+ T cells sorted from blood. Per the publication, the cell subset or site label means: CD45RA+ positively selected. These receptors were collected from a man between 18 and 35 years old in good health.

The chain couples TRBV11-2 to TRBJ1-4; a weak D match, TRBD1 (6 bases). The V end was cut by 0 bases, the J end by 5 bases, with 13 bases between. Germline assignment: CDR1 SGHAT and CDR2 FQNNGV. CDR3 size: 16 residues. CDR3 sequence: CASSLERTVVNEKLFF. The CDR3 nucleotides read TGTGCCAGCAGCTTAGAAAGGACAGTAGTGAATGAAAAACTGTTTTTT.

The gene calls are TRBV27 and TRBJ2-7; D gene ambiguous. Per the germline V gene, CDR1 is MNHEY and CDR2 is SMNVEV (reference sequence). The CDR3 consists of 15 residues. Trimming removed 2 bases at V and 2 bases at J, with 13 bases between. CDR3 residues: CASSLKPSETYEQYF. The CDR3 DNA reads TGTGCCAGCAGTTTAAAACCATCAGAGACCTACGAGCAGTACTTC.

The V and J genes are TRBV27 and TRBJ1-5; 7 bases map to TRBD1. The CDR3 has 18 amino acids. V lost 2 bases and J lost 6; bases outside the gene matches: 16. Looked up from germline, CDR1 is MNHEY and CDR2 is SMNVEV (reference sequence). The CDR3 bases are TGTGCCAGCAGTTTAACCCCCCCACAGACAGGGCTGGGTCAGCCCCAGCATTTT. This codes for CASSLTPPQTGLGQPQHF.

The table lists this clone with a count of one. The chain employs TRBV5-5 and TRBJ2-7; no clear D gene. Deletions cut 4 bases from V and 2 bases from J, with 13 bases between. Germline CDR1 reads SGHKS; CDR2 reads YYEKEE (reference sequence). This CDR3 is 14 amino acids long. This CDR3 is CASSTGPDTYEQYF. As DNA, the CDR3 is TGTGCCAGCAGCACTGGACCCGATACCTACGAGCAGTACTTC.

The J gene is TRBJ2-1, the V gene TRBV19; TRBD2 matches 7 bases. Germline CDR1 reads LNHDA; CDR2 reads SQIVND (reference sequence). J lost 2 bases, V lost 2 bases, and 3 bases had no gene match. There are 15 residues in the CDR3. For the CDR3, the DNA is TGTGCCAGTAGTATACTAGCGGATCCCTACAATGAGCAGTTCTTC. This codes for CASSILADPYNEQFF.

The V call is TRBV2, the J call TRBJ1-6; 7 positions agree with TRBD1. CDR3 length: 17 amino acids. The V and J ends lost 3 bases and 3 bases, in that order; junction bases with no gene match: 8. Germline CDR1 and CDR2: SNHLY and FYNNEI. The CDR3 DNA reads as TGTGCCAGCAGTGAGGCTCCGGGACAGATCTATAATTCACCCCTCCACTTT. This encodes CASSEAPGQIYNSPLHF.

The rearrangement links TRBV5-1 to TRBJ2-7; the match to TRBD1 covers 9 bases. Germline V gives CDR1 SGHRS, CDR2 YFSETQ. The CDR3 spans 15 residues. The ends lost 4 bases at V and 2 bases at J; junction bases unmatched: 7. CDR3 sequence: CASSASTGGPYEQYF. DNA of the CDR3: TGCGCCAGCAGCGCCTCAACAGGGGGCCCCTACGAGCAGTACTTC.

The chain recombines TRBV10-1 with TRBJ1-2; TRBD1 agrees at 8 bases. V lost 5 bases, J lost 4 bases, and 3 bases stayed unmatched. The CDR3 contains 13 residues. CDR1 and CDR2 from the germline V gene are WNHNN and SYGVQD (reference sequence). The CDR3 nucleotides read TGCGCCAGCAGTCGGGACAGGTTCTATGGCTACACCTTC. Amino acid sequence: CASSRDRFYGYTF.

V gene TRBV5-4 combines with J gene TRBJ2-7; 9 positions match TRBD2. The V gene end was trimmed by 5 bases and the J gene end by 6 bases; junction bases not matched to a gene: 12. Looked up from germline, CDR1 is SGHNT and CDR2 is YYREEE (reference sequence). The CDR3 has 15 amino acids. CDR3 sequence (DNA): TGTGCCAGCAGATTGACTAGCGGCACTTCCGGCGAGCAGTACTTC. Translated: CASRLTSGTSGEQYF.

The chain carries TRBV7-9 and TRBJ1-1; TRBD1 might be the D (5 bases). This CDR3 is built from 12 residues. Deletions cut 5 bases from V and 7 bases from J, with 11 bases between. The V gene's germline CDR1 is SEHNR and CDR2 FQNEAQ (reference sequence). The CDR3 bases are TGTGCCAGCAGCCCGGGGCAGCGTGAAGCTTTCTTT. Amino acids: CASSPGQREAFF.

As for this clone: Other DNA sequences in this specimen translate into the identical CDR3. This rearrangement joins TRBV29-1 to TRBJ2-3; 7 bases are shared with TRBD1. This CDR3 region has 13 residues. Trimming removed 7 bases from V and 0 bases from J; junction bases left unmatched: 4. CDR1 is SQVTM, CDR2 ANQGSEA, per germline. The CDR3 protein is CSANRGSTDTQYF. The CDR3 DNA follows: TGCAGCGCCAACAGGGGAAGCACAGATACGCAGTATTTT.

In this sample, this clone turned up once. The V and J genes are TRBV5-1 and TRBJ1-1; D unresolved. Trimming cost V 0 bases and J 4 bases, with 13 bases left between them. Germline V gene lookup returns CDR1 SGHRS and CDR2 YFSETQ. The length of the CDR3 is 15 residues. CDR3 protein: CASSLAGGLSTEAFF. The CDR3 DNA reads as TGCGCCAGCAGCTTGGCGGGAGGGTTGAGCACTGAAGCTTTCTTT.

In DNA form, the CDR3 reads TGTGCCAGCGGCATAGTCCCAGATACGCAGTATTTT. This sequence encodes CASGIVPDTQYF. The chain combines TRBV7-9 with TRBJ2-3; D gene uncertain. V was pared by 8 bases and J by 4 bases, with 10 bases between. Germline CDR1 reads SEHNR; CDR2 reads FQNEAQ (reference sequence). CDR3 length: 12 residues.

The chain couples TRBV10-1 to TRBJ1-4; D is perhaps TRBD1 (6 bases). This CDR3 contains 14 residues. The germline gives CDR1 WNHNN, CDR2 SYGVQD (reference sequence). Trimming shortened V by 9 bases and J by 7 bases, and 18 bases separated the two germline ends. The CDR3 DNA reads TGCGCCAGACGACCAGGGGCGTCGGGTGAAAAACTGTTTTTT. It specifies CARRPGASGEKLFF.

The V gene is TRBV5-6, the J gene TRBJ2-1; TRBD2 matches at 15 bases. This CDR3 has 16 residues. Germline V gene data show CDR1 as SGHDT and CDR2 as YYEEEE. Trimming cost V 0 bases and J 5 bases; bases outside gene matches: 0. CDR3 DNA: TGTGCCAGCAGCTTGGGGACTAGCGGGAGGGACAATGAGCAGTTCTTC. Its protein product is CASSLGTSGRDNEQFF.